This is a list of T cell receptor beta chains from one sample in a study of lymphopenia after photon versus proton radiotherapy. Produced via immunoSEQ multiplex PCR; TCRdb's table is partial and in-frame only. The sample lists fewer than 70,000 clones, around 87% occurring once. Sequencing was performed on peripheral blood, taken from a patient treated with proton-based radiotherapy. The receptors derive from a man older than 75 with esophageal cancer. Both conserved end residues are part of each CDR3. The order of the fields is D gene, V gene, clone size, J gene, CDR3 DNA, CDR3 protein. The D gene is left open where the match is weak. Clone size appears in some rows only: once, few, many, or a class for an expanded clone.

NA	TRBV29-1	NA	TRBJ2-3	TGCAGCGTTGGGACGCCTGGGGGCACAGATACGCAGTATTTT	CSVGTPGGTDTQYF
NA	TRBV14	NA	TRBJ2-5	TGTGCCAGCAGCCGGGAGACCCAGTACTTC	CASSRETQYF
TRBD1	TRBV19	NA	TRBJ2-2	TGTGCCAGTAAGACGGGACAGAGGAACACCGGGGAGCTGTTTTTT	CASKTGQRNTGELFF
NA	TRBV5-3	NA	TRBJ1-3	TGTGCCAGAAGCTTCCTGGGACGCAACTCTGGAAACACCATATATTTT	CARSFLGRNSGNTIYF
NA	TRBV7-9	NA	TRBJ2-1	TGTGCCAGCAGCTTAGCGCTTGCAGGGGCGTACAATGAGCAGTTCTTC	CASSLALAGAYNEQFF
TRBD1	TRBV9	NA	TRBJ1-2	TGTGCCAGCAGCGTAGGGGGACAGGGGAACTATGGCTACACCTTC	CASSVGGQGNYGYTF
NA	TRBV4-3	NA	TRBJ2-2	TGCGCCAGCAGCCAAAGACTAGTGAACACCGGGGAGCTGTTTTTT	CASSQRLVNTGELFF
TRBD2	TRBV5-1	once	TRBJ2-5	TGCGCCAGCAGATCGGCAGCGGGAGAAGAGACCCAGTACTTC	CASRSAAGEETQYF
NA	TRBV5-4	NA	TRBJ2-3	TGTGCCAGCAGCTTTTTTGGCGGGACTGGGGGGTCAGATACGCAGTATTTT	CASSFFGGTGGSDTQYF
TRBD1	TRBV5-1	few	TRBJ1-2	TGCGCCAGCAGCCCCGGACAGGAGAGCTATGGCTACACCTTC	CASSPGQESYGYTF